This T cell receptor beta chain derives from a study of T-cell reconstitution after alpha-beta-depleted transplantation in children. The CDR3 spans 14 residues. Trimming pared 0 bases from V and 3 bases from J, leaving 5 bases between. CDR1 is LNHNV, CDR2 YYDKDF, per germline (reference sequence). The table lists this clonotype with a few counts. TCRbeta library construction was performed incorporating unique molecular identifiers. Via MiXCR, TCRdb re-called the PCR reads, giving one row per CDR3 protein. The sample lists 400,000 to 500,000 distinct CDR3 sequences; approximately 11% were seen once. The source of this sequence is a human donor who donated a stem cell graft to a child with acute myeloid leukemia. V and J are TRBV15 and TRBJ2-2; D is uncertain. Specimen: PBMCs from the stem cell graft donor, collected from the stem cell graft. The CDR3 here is CATSRDLYTGELFF. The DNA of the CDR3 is TGTGCCACCAGCAGAGATTTGTACACCGGGGAGCTGTTTTTT.